These 27 T cell receptor beta chains were sequenced from one sample in a study of T-cell memory formation after mild COVID-19. TCRdb called the 5' RACE reads again in MiXCR, with one record for every CDR3 protein. This table has about 340,000 distinct CDR3 sequences, 20% to 25% appearing once. The specimen was PBMCs or a T cell subset sorted from them (not recorded which). The receptors were sampled from an adult woman who had mild COVID-19 (a few samples of this study predate the infection). Cell type and time point are not known.

Ten or more counts support this clonotype. The chain has TRBV5-1 and TRBJ2-3; the D is unclear. V lost 5 bases to trimming and J lost 1 base, with 14 bases between them. The CDR3 spans 15 residues. Germline lookup yields CDR1 SGHRS and CDR2 YFSETQ. This CDR3 reads CASRPEEAGTDTQYF. The DNA of the CDR3 is TGCGCCAGCAGACCAGAGGAAGCTGGCACAGATACGCAGTATTTT.

There are a few counts of this clonotype. The J gene is TRBJ1-6, the V gene TRBV12-3 or TRBV12-4; maybe TRBD1 (6 bases). The CDR3 is 15 amino acids. Deletions cut 1 base from V and 8 bases from J, with 12 bases between. CDR3 region: CASSLVQGSDSPLHF. The DNA of the CDR3 is TGTGCCAGCAGTTTAGTACAGGGTTCGGATTCACCCCTCCACTTT.

This clonotype was observed a handful of times. The chain combines TRBV5-1 with TRBJ2-1; D gene unclear. Looked up from germline, CDR1 is SGHRS and CDR2 is YFSETQ. V lost 4 bases to trimming and J lost 6 bases, with 14 bases between them. The CDR3 sequence is 14 residues long. DNA of the CDR3: TGCGCCAGCAGCCCGGAGCGTCGGACCAATGAGCAGTTCTTC. It translates to CASSPERRTNEQFF.

The chain joins TRBV3-1 to TRBJ2-1; D remains unclear. Germline V gives CDR1 LGHDT, CDR2 YNNKEL (reference sequence). With 1 base removed from V and 3 bases from J, the gap between germline ends came to 7 bases. This CDR3 spans 14 amino acids. In DNA, the CDR3 is TGTGCCAGCAGCCAAGTGGAAGACTACAATGAGCAGTTCTTC. Protein sequence: CASSQVEDYNEQFF.

This clonotype was seen a handful of times. The chain joins TRBV6-5 to TRBJ2-2, with 9 positions matching TRBD2. The trim removed 5 bases at V and 6 bases at J, leaving 7 bases unmatched. The CDR3 is 15 amino acids. The germline V gene has CDR1 MNHEY and CDR2 SVGAGI. The CDR3 DNA reads as TGTGCCAGCAGTACGACCGGGACTAGCTCCGGGGAGCTGTTTTTT. It encodes CASSTTGTSSGELFF.

The table lists this clonotype with a few counts. V usage is TRBV5-5 and J usage is TRBJ2-5, with 9 bases that match TRBD1. Unmatched junction bases numbered 6, after V lost 4 bases and J lost 2 bases. The CDR3 has 15 residues. Germline CDR1 is SGHKS and CDR2 is YYEKEE (reference sequence). The DNA for the CDR3 is TGTGCCAGCAGCCTGGAGGACAGGGGACAAGAGACCCAGTACTTC. It codes for CASSLEDRGQETQYF.

This clonotype was counted a few times. The chain carries TRBV3-1 and TRBJ2-1; 14 bases agree with TRBD2. With V trimmed by 4 bases and J by 8 bases, 10 bases remained unmatched. CDR1 LGHDT and CDR2 YNNKEL come from the germline V gene (reference sequence). This CDR3 is built from 17 residues. The CDR3 here is CASSPIGLAGGSYEQFF. CDR3 DNA: TGTGCCAGCAGCCCCATAGGACTAGCGGGAGGTAGCTATGAGCAGTTCTTC.

This clonotype was seen only a few times. The V and J genes are TRBV7-8 and TRBJ2-2; 9 nucleotides agree with TRBD1. The CDR3 totals 16 residues. J lost 1 base, V lost 2 bases, and 2 bases had no gene match. CDR1 and CDR2 (germline): SGHVS, FQNEAQ. CDR3 sequence reads: CASSLTGGWNTGELFF. The CDR3 DNA reads TGTGCCAGCAGCTTAACAGGGGGCTGGAACACCGGGGAGCTGTTTTTT.

This clonotype has just a few counts. V and J are TRBV7-6 and TRBJ2-3; TRBD2 agrees at 7 bases. The CDR3 is made up of 18 amino acids. The J segment lost 3 bases and the V segment lost 5 bases, leaving 17 bases of the junction unmatched. CDR1 and CDR2 from the germline V gene are SGHVS and FNYEAQ. CDR3 in DNA: TGTGCCAGCAGCCACCTGGCGGGAGTTGGACTGGTTACAGATACGCAGTATTTT. Translated, it gives CASSHLAGVGLVTDTQYF.

V and J are TRBV28 and TRBJ2-2; TRBD2 agrees at 13 bases. The CDR3 is 17 amino acids. J was trimmed by 7 bases and V by 3 bases; bases with no gene match: 8. CDR1 and CDR2 (germline): MDHEN, SYDVKM. This chain's CDR3 is CASSFGRTSGRGGELFF. The DNA of the CDR3 is TGTGCCAGCAGTTTTGGGCGGACTAGCGGGAGAGGCGGGGAGCTGTTTTTT.

This clonotype was seen a few times. The rearrangement uses TRBV6-5 and TRBJ1-1, with D hard to call. Germline lookup yields CDR1 MNHEY and CDR2 SVGAGI. V was cut by 2 bases and J by 6 bases, with 13 bases left in between. This CDR3 contains 14 residues. CDR3 nucleotides: TGTGCCAGCAGTTACCGGGGATGGAGGTCTGAAGCTTTCTTT. It specifies CASSYRGWRSEAFF.

This chain joins TRBV20-1 and TRBJ2-1; the match to TRBD2 covers 8 bases. The CDR3 loop spans 14 amino acids. V lost 5 bases and J lost 6; bases outside the gene matches: 9. Germline values: CDR1 DFQATT, CDR2 SNEGSKA (reference sequence). CDR3 DNA sequence: TGCAGTGCTGGCTATGCCGGGACTAGCAATGAGCAGTTCTTC. Translation gives CSAGYAGTSNEQFF.

The CDR3 DNA reads as TGTGCCAGCAGGCTCCAGGGGTTGAACACTGAAGCTTTCTTT. It yields the protein CASRLQGLNTEAFF. The chain recombines TRBV28 with TRBJ1-1; D possibly corresponds to TRBD1 (6 bases). From germline, CDR1 is MDHEN and CDR2 SYDVKM. Trimming took 6 bases from V and 0 from J, leaving 11 bases between them. This CDR3 region has 14 residues. Filled out from reference TRBV28 and TRBJ1-1, the complete variable domain reads DVKVTQSSRYLVKRTGEKVFLECVQDMDHENMFWYRQDPGLGLRLIYFSYDVKMKEKGDIPEGYSVSREKKERFSLILESASTNQTSMYLCASRLQGLNTEAFFGQGTRLTVV.

This clonotype has only a few counts. The chain joins TRBV4-2 to TRBJ2-3; D is perhaps TRBD2 (5 bases). Germline CDR1 and CDR2: LGHNA and YNFKEQ. This CDR3 has 14 amino acids. V was shortened by 1 base and J by 4 bases, with 9 bases between the two germline ends. The CDR3 spells CASSQVLVADTQYF. CDR3 sequence (DNA): TGTGCCAGCAGCCAAGTACTAGTTGCAGATACGCAGTATTTT.

This clonotype has only a few counts. This sequence joins TRBV5-4 and TRBJ2-5, with unresolved D. Germline loops: CDR1 SGHNT, CDR2 YYREEE (reference sequence). This CDR3 has 11 amino acids. With 5 bases removed from V and 4 bases from J, the gap between germline ends came to 6 bases. CDR3 residues: CASRVAETQYF. The CDR3 nucleotides are TGTGCCAGCAGGGTGGCAGAGACCCAGTACTTC.

This clonotype turned up a few times. V and J are TRBV6-2 or TRBV6-3 and TRBJ1-2; the D is unclear. Germline V gene lookup returns CDR1 MNHEY and CDR2 SVGEGT. CDR3 length equals 14 residues. The germline V and J ends were trimmed by 6 bases and 8 bases, with 19 bases remaining between them. The CDR3 here is CASSYTARGEGYTF. In DNA, the CDR3 is TGTGCCAGCAGCTATACAGCCCGTGGAGAGGGCTACACCTTC.

This clonotype was counted ten times or more. J is TRBJ2-1 and V is TRBV12-3 or TRBV12-4; no definite D call. CDR3 length equals 11 residues. Deletions cut 7 bases from V and 8 bases from J, with 9 bases between. CDR3 amino acids: CASTHRDEQFF. CDR3 in DNA: TGTGCCAGCACCCATCGCGATGAGCAGTTCTTC.

This chain joins TRBV12-3 or TRBV12-4 and TRBJ1-5, with D unclear. The CDR3 is made up of 12 amino acids. The V end was cut by 3 bases, the J end by 5 bases, with 5 bases between. CDR3 DNA sequence: TGTGCCAGCAGTTTGACTGATCAGCCCCAGCATTTT. Translation: CASSLTDQPQHF.

This clonotype was observed many times. The V gene is TRBV5-1, the J gene TRBJ2-7, with 10 bases identical to TRBD1. V lost 4 bases, J lost 5 bases, and 3 bases stayed unmatched. Germline V gives CDR1 SGHRS, CDR2 YFSETQ. The CDR3 runs 13 residues. CDR3 DNA sequence: TGCGCCAGCAGCCGCGGGACAGGGGACGAGCAGTACTTC. Translating gives CASSRGTGDEQYF.

This clonotype was seen a few times. The V call is TRBV12-3 or TRBV12-4, the J call TRBJ2-3; no reliable D call. Trimming cost V 8 bases and J 3 bases, with 6 bases left between them. This CDR3 spans 11 amino acids. CDR3 coding DNA: TGTGCCAGCGGGCGGACAGATACGCAGTATTTT. Translating it yields CASGRTDTQYF.

This chain uses TRBV30 with TRBJ2-1, with 10 bases that match TRBD2. Trimming at V came to 6 bases and at J to 4 bases, leaving 15 bases not matched to a gene. The length of the CDR3 is 17 residues. Germline values: CDR1 GTSNPN, CDR2 SVGIG (reference sequence). The CDR3 coding sequence is TGTGCCTGCACCCCAGCGGGAGGGCCTGGGAGGTACAATGAGCAGTTCTTC. It yields the protein CACTPAGGPGRYNEQFF.

This chain links TRBV7-2 with TRBJ1-6; 10 bases fit TRBD1. V gave up 1 base and J gave up 8 bases; unmatched junction bases: 2. The CDR3 covers 15 residues. CDR1 SGHTA and CDR2 FQGNSA come from the germline V gene. The CDR3 DNA reads as TGTGCCAGCAGCTTAGGACAGGGGGCATATTCACCCCTCCACTTT. Translating gives CASSLGQGAYSPLHF.

This clonotype appeared once. The chain is built from TRBV27 and TRBJ2-3, with a tentative D call TRBD2 (7 bases). The CDR3 is 22 residues long. Germline V lookup: CDR1 MNHEY, CDR2 SMNVEV (reference sequence). The ends were cut back, 2 bases at V and 2 bases at J, with 32 bases in the middle. DNA of the CDR3: TGTGCCAGCAGTTTACTCGGGTGGGGGGGCCCTACTATCCAAACTCCCACAGATACGCAGTATTTT. The encoded protein is CASSLLGWGGPTIQTPTDTQYF.

This clonotype was seen more than once but under ten times. The chain couples TRBV5-5 to TRBJ1-5; tentative D call: TRBD1 (5 bases). The CDR3 has 14 amino acids. Germline loops: CDR1 SGHKS, CDR2 YYEKEE (reference sequence). The germline V and J ends were trimmed by 0 bases and 7 bases, with 11 bases remaining between them. The CDR3, as DNA: TGTGCCAGCAGCTTGGTCGGGGCAGGGCAGCCCCAGCATTTT. It yields the protein CASSLVGAGQPQHF.

The chain carries TRBV20-1 and TRBJ1-2, with TRBD1 as a possible D gene (6 bases). There are 17 residues in the CDR3. Germline CDR1 reads DFQATT; CDR2 reads SNEGSKA (reference sequence). V was trimmed by 3 bases and J by 8 bases, leaving 28 bases between them. The CDR3 loop is CSARDTSRGGVRGGYTF. The CDR3 coding sequence is TGCAGTGCTAGGGACACGTCGAGGGGGGGGGTACGAGGCGGCTACACCTTC.

This clonotype was counted a few times. The CDR3 here is CASSRYPPAFSAYGYTF. As DNA, the CDR3 is TGTGCCAGCAGCCGTTACCCCCCAGCCTTCTCGGCCTATGGCTACACCTTC. The V gene is TRBV7-6, the J gene TRBJ1-2, with D unresolved. This CDR3 spans 17 amino acids. V was cut by 5 bases and J by 4 bases, with 23 bases left in between. Germline values: CDR1 SGHVS, CDR2 FNYEAQ.

This clonotype showed up just a few times. This chain joins TRBV5-1 and TRBJ2-7, with 7 positions matching TRBD2. Germline V gene lookup returns CDR1 SGHRS and CDR2 YFSETQ. This CDR3 spans 17 amino acids. Losses at the gene ends were 2 bases for V and 4 bases for J; bases not matched to a gene: 15. The CDR3 DNA is TGCGCCAGCAGCTTAAATAGGAGGGATTTGCGGGGGTACGAGCAGTACTTC. Encoded protein: CASSLNRRDLRGYEQYF.